One and the same sample provided the 22 T cell receptor beta chains below, sequenced in a study of cytomegalovirus exposure and HLA in healthy donors. PCR used 60 Vbeta primers and 13 Jbeta primers. Sequenced by immunoSEQ multiplex PCR; TCRdb stores in-frame clones only, minus some. The record lists more than 100,000 clones, of which the ten most abundant hold approximately 3.5%. The sequencing input was PBMCs. The receptors derive from a man aged 35-49 years in good health and CMV-seronegative.

V is TRBV19 and J is TRBJ1-5; D possibly corresponds to TRBD2 (5 bases). The J call may not be correct, given that the DNA end is closer to TRBJ2-3. CDR1 LNHDA and CDR2 SQIVND come from the germline V gene (reference sequence). The CDR3 covers 15 residues. DNA of the CDR3: TGTGCCAGTAGTATGGGCTCGGGATCCGGGCAGCCCCAGTATTTT. Translation: CASSMGSGSGQPQYF.

The CDR3 reads CASSSGSTNEQYF. The CDR3 DNA reads as TGTGCCAGCAGTTCGGGATCCACTAACGAGCAGTACTTC. The chain uses TRBV6-5 and TRBJ2-7; a possible D gene is TRBD2 (5 bases). V was trimmed by 4 bases and J by 5 bases, leaving 12 bases between them. This CDR3 has 13 residues. CDR1 and CDR2 from the germline V gene are MNHEY and SVGAGI.

The J gene is TRBJ1-1, the V gene TRBV5-1; possibly TRBD1 for D (6 bases). The CDR3 is made up of 15 amino acids. Trimming removed 0 bases at V and 6 bases at J, with 15 bases between. The V gene's germline CDR1 is SGHRS and CDR2 YFSETQ. The CDR3 DNA follows: TGCGCCAGCAGCTTGGAACAGGGAAGAACCGCTGAAGCTTTCTTT. Residues: CASSLEQGRTAEAFF.

The chain employs TRBV2 and TRBJ2-3, with 11 bases identical to TRBD1. Trimming cost V 7 bases and J 4 bases; bases outside gene matches: 7. In germline, CDR1 is SNHLY, CDR2 FYNNEI. The CDR3 sequence is 15 residues long. The CDR3 loop is CASIGGGQGADTQYF. The CDR3 bases are TGTGCCAGCATTGGGGGGGGACAGGGGGCAGATACGCAGTATTTT.

The gene calls are TRBV7-8 and TRBJ1-3; 8 bases line up with TRBD1. This CDR3 contains 17 residues. Germline assignment: CDR1 SGHVS and CDR2 FQNEAQ. Unmatched junction bases numbered 10, after V lost 6 bases and J lost 0 bases. DNA of the CDR3: TGTGCCAGCAGTCACCCGGGGACAGGCGACTCTGGAAACACCATATATTTT. Amino acid sequence: CASSHPGTGDSGNTIYF.

V and J are TRBV6-1 and TRBJ1-1; D gene ambiguous. V was clipped by 6 bases and J by 3 bases, with 11 bases between them. The CDR3 loop spans 13 amino acids. From germline, CDR1 is MNHNS and CDR2 SASEGT. CDR3 sequence reads: CASSRIGDTEAFF. The CDR3 DNA is TGTGCCAGCAGCCGCATCGGGGACACTGAAGCTTTCTTT.

The CDR3 DNA reads TGCAGCGTTGATCGAGGGAGGAACACTGAAGCTTTCTTT. It yields the protein CSVDRGRNTEAFF. The chain combines TRBV29-1 with TRBJ1-1; D is unclear. This CDR3 region has 13 residues. V lost 3 bases and J 1 base, leaving 9 bases between the germline ends. Germline V gene sequence: CDR1 SQVTM, CDR2 ANQGSEA.

The V and J genes are TRBV5-4 and TRBJ1-2, with 8 bases identical to TRBD1. The germline CDR1 and CDR2 sequences are SGHNT and YYREEE (reference sequence). This CDR3 spans 16 amino acids. V gave up 4 bases and J gave up 4 bases; unmatched junction bases: 12. CDR3 in amino acids: CASSGAGGAYAYGYTF. The CDR3 nucleotides read TGTGCCAGCAGCGGGGCAGGGGGCGCCTATGCCTATGGCTACACCTTC.

The chain links TRBV19 to TRBJ2-7; 7 nucleotides line up with TRBD2. CDR1 is LNHDA, CDR2 SQIVND, per germline (reference sequence). The CDR3 is made up of 14 amino acids. After removal of 6 bases from V and 6 bases from J, the junction contained 11 bases not matched to a gene. CDR3 region: CASSERAGGSEQYF. The CDR3 nucleotides are TGTGCCAGTAGCGAGCGAGCCGGGGGGAGCGAGCAGTACTTC.

The rearrangement uses TRBV4-1 and TRBJ1-1; TRBD1 matches at 7 bases. This CDR3 comprises 13 residues. Trimming at V came to 8 bases and at J to 2 bases, leaving 5 bases not matched to a gene. The germline gives CDR1 MGHRA, CDR2 YSYEKL. In DNA form, the CDR3 reads TGCGCCAGCGGACGGACAGGTAACACTGAAGCTTTCTTT. Amino acid sequence: CASGRTGNTEAFF.

The chain has TRBV4-1 and TRBJ1-4, with no clear D. CDR3 size: 16 residues. Deletions cut 0 bases from V and 5 bases from J, with 13 bases between. Looked up from germline, CDR1 is MGHRA and CDR2 is YSYEKL. In nucleotides, the CDR3 is TGCGCCAGCAGCCAAGACTGGGGAGGAAACAATGAAAAACTGTTTTTT. It translates to CASSQDWGGNNEKLFF.

The rearrangement links TRBV10-3 to TRBJ2-5; no clear D gene. CDR3 length: 13 amino acids. The V end was cut by 3 bases, the J end by 4 bases, with 9 bases between. Germline assignment: CDR1 ENHRY and CDR2 SYGVKD. The CDR3 coding sequence is TGTGCCATCAGTGAAGGAGTGGGAGAGACCCAGTACTTC. It codes for CAISEGVGETQYF.

The chain uses TRBV30 and TRBJ2-3; D may be TRBD2 (5 bases). V lost 8 bases, J lost 0 bases, and 6 bases lay in between. The CDR3 totals 11 residues. Looked up from germline, CDR1 is GTSNPN and CDR2 is SVGIG (reference sequence). The CDR3 DNA reads TGTGCCCTAGCTAGCACAGATACGCAGTATTTT. Translating gives CALASTDTQYF.

The chain combines TRBV11-2 with TRBJ2-1; 8 bases align to TRBD1. After removal of 3 bases from V and 7 bases from J, the junction contained 5 bases not matched to a gene. This CDR3 spans 14 amino acids. The V gene's germline CDR1 is SGHAT and CDR2 FQNNGV. CDR3 coding DNA: TGTGCCAGCAGCTTCCTTGGACAGGGTAATGAGCAGTTCTTC. Residues: CASSFLGQGNEQFF.

This rearrangement joins TRBV6-5 to TRBJ1-2, with D possibly being TRBD1 (5 bases). CDR3 size: 12 residues. Trimming pared 7 bases from V and 6 bases from J, leaving 12 bases between. Germline loops: CDR1 MNHEY, CDR2 SVGAGI. CDR3 region: CASTWGGDGYTF. DNA of the CDR3: TGTGCCAGCACTTGGGGGGGGGATGGCTACACCTTC.

This sequence joins TRBV2 and TRBJ2-1, with a tentative D call TRBD2 (5 bases). The CDR3 is 15 amino acids. Germline CDR1 is SNHLY and CDR2 is FYNNEI. Between the trimmed V and J ends, which lost 6 bases and 0 bases, there was a span of 12 bases. In nucleotides, the CDR3 is TGTGCCAGCAGGGACGTACTAGGCTCCTACAATGAGCAGTTCTTC. Protein sequence: CASRDVLGSYNEQFF.

The rearrangement joins TRBV19 to TRBJ2-1; perhaps TRBD1 as D (5 bases). CDR3 length equals 14 residues. V shed 5 bases and J shed 7 bases, with 15 bases lying between them. The germline gives CDR1 LNHDA, CDR2 SQIVND (reference sequence). In DNA form, the CDR3 reads TGTGCCAGTAGTTCTGGACAAAGTACTAATGAGCAGTTCTTC. It specifies CASSSGQSTNEQFF.

DNA for the CDR3: TGTGCCAGCAGCTTGGATGGATACGGGAACTCCTACGAGCAGTACTTC. Translation: CASSLDGYGNSYEQYF. The chain carries TRBV5-4 and TRBJ2-7, with D maybe TRBD2 (5 bases). Germline V gives CDR1 SGHNT, CDR2 YYREEE (reference sequence). V was cut by 0 bases and J by 0 bases, with 13 bases left in between. The CDR3 is 16 residues long. Filled out from reference TRBV5-4 and TRBJ2-7, the complete variable domain reads ETGVTQSPTHLIKTRGQQVTLRCSSQSGHNTVSWYQQALGQGPQFIFQYYREEENGRGNFPPRFSGLQFPNYSSELNVNALELDDSALYLCASSLDGYGNSYEQYFGPGTRLTVT.

V is TRBV6-1 and J is TRBJ1-5; 9 nucleotides line up with TRBD1. J was trimmed by 3 bases and V by 6 bases; bases with no gene match: 3. CDR3 length: 14 residues. The V gene's germline CDR1 is MNHNS and CDR2 SASEGT. The CDR3 loop reads CASRRTGDNQPQHF. The CDR3 DNA follows: TGTGCCAGCAGGCGGACAGGGGACAATCAGCCCCAGCATTTT.

This chain uses TRBV7-6 with TRBJ2-3; weak D call: TRBD2 (6 bases). Germline V gives CDR1 SGHVS, CDR2 FNYEAQ. V was shortened by 3 bases and J by 8 bases, with 9 bases between the two germline ends. This CDR3 comprises 12 residues. This chain's CDR3 is CASSFRGGTQYF. CDR3 nucleotide sequence: TGTGCCAGCAGCTTCCGGGGAGGTACGCAGTATTTT.

The chain employs TRBV9 and TRBJ2-5; the D gene is possibly TRBD2 (5 bases). Trimming took 0 bases from V and 5 from J, leaving 14 bases between them. This CDR3 spans 15 amino acids. Germline CDR1 is SGDLS and CDR2 is YYNGEE. CDR3 nucleotide sequence: TGTGCCAGCAGCGTAGGACCGGGGAAGGCCGAGACCCAGTACTTC. Protein: CASSVGPGKAETQYF.

The rearrangement joins TRBV11-2 to TRBJ2-7; D ambiguous. Trimming took 5 bases from V and 5 from J, leaving 7 bases between them. Germline V gives CDR1 SGHAT, CDR2 FQNNGV. The CDR3 covers 11 residues. CDR3 protein: CASSVHHEQYF. The CDR3, as DNA: TGTGCCAGCAGCGTACACCACGAGCAGTACTTC.